This T cell receptor beta chain was captured by sequencing in a study of shared clonotypes between healthy human individuals. The overall study: Three plates were used per donor for CD4 naive, three for CD4 memory, two for CD8 naive and one for CD8 memory.

Produced via immunoSEQ multiplex PCR; TCRdb's table is partial and in-frame only. The profile shows around 2.1 million clones, around 93% of them singletons. Naive CD8 cells comprised CD45RO-negative, CCR7-positively selected cells, excluding terminally differentiated effector memory CD45RA+ cells. Unmatched junction bases numbered 5, after V lost 3 bases and J lost 1 base. The CDR3 consists of 15 residues. Germline CDR1 and CDR2: LNHDA and SQIVND (reference sequence). This chain uses TRBV19 with TRBJ1-1; 7 bases map to TRBD1. This clonotype was sampled from a man between 18 and 35 years old in good health. Some clones in this sample may be carry-over from other donors' samples. Sequencing was done on a sample of naive CD8+ T cells from PBMCs. The CDR3 spells CASSIRDRENTEAFF. For the CDR3, the DNA is TGTGCCAGTAGTATTAGAGACAGGGAGAACACTGAAGCTTTCTTT.